This T cell receptor (beta chain) comes out of a study of blood T cell repertoires in COVID-19. Across the whole study: T cells, B-cell-depleted T cells, or PBMCs provided the cDNA or gDNA that served as material.

Clones were sequenced by immunoSEQ multiplex PCR, and TCRdb holds only the in-frame ones, with some missing. The table has approximately 150,000 clones, 80% seen once. Trimming left V 2 bases short and J 3 bases short, with 16 bases between. Germline lookup yields CDR1 SGHRS and CDR2 YFSETQ. There are 16 residues in the CDR3. The V and J genes are TRBV5-1 and TRBJ2-3, with D possibly TRBD2 on 7 matching bases. The source of this sequence is a woman aged 50 to 60 with acute or convalescent COVID-19. Sequenced material: peripheral blood. Written as DNA, the CDR3 is TGCGCCAGCAGCTTCGGCGGGGGCTTTGGTACAGATACGCAGTATTTT. Protein product: CASSFGGGFGTDTQYF.